The 8 T cell receptor beta chains in this list originate from one sample, sequenced in a study of blood T cell repertoires in COVID-19. Assay: immunoSEQ multiplex PCR; the TCRdb copy retains only in-frame clones and omits some. The table shows hundreds of thousands of clones, with around 90% occurring only once. The specimen was peripheral blood. These receptor sequences come from a woman between 18 and 29 years old who had recovered from COVID-19.

This chain joins TRBV5-1 and TRBJ2-4, with TRBD1 matching over 7 bases. The CDR3 is 14 residues long. Germline trimming cut 4 bases from V and 8 bases from J; bases unmatched to any gene: 9. Germline V CDR1 and CDR2: SGHRS, YFSETQ. The CDR3 bases are TGCGCCAGCAGCCAACCGGACAGGAGCGACATTCAGTACTTC. Amino acids: CASSQPDRSDIQYF.

This rearrangement joins TRBV5-1 to TRBJ2-1; 7 bases are shared with TRBD1. CDR1 and CDR2 from the germline V gene are SGHRS and YFSETQ. V shed 0 bases, J shed 5 bases, and the junction held 5 bases outside the gene matches. The CDR3 has 15 amino acids. The CDR3 nucleotides read TGCGCCAGCAGCTTGGGACAGGGTGGAAACAATGAGCAGTTCTTC. This gives the protein CASSLGQGGNNEQFF.

The chain is built from TRBV6-2 or TRBV6-3 and TRBJ2-7, with 8 bases fitting TRBD2. The V and J ends lost 4 bases and 3 bases, in that order; junction bases with no gene match: 8. This CDR3 comprises 15 residues. The germline CDR1 and CDR2 sequences are MNHEY and SVGEGT. The CDR3 loop reads CASSSGGLGGYEQYF. CDR3 in DNA: TGTGCCAGCAGTTCTGGGGGACTAGGGGGCTACGAGCAGTACTTC.

This chain connects TRBV27 to TRBJ1-2; D gene uncertain. CDR1 MNHEY and CDR2 SMNVEV come from the germline V gene (reference sequence). The CDR3 length is 14 residues. V dropped 5 bases and J dropped 3 bases, with 13 bases sitting between them. Here the CDR3 DNA reads TGTGCCAGCAGTCCCCATACGAGGGACTATGGCTACACCTTC. Residues: CASSPHTRDYGYTF.

This chain links TRBV27 with TRBJ2-3, with D unresolved. V shed 0 bases and J shed 7 bases, with 8 bases lying between them. The CDR3 sequence is 13 residues long. Germline CDR1 reads MNHEY; CDR2 reads SMNVEV (reference sequence). The CDR3, as DNA: TGTGCCAGCAGTTTATCTGTCATCCATACGCAGTATTTT. This sequence encodes CASSLSVIHTQYF.

The chain recombines TRBV6-1 with TRBJ1-2; unclear D gene. Germline lookup yields CDR1 MNHNS and CDR2 SASEGT. The CDR3 is made up of 12 amino acids. Trimming stripped 2 bases from V and 4 bases from J, with 5 bases between. The CDR3 spells CASSETFYGYTF. DNA for the CDR3: TGTGCCAGCAGTGAAACTTTCTATGGCTACACCTTC.

The chain employs TRBV5-4 and TRBJ1-2; possibly TRBD1 for D (5 bases). V gave up 0 bases and J gave up 7 bases, with 10 bases separating them. CDR1 and CDR2 from the germline V gene are SGHNT and YYREEE (reference sequence). CDR3 length equals 13 residues. The CDR3 region is CASSLEHRIGYTF. The DNA for the CDR3 is TGTGCCAGCAGCTTGGAGCACAGGATTGGCTACACCTTC. Full variable domain (missing parts from reference TRBV5-4 and TRBJ1-2): ETGVTQSPTHLIKTRGQQVTLRCSSQSGHNTVSWYQQALGQGPQFIFQYYREEENGRGNFPPRFSGLQFPNYSSELNVNALELDDSALYLCASSLEHRIGYTFGSGTRLTVV.

This chain joins TRBV4-2 and TRBJ2-3, with 8 bases identical to TRBD2. This CDR3 region has 17 residues. Per germline, CDR1 LGHNA and CDR2 YNFKEQ. V shed 4 bases, J shed 4 bases, and the junction held 13 bases outside the gene matches. CDR3 in amino acids: CASSRETSGSRADTQYF. The CDR3 DNA sequence: TGTGCCAGCAGCCGAGAAACCAGCGGGAGTCGTGCAGATACGCAGTATTTT.